This TCR beta chain was identified during a study of beta chain features in type 1 diabetes. Study conclusions and caveats: Within patients, naive, central memory and Treg TCRB repertoires seemed more similar than within healthy donors. The analysis here could not establish whether HLA type shapes TCRB rearrangement. In type 1 diabetes patients, VDJ junctions had fewer insertions; deletions at these junctions were more frequent.

For this clone: Antigen: not known.

A sort by CD45RO/CCR7/CD25/CD127/CD95/CD27 yielded CD4+ naive, central memory, regulatory and stem cell-like memory cells. All of the isolated RNA was reverse transcribed, so expressed TCRB transcripts were sequenced. TCRdb's copy holds only in-frame clones and misses some; the assay was immunoSEQ multiplex PCR. The sample contains around 430,000 clones, approximately 28% of which appear only once. The CDR3 spans 14 residues. J gave up 7 bases and V 8 bases, and 14 bases lay outside the gene matches. Germline assignment: CDR1 MGHDK and CDR2 SYGVNS. The chain uses TRBV25-1 and TRBJ2-7, with TRBD2 matching over 7 bases. The sample taken for sequencing was naive CD4+ T cells from blood. The receptor was isolated from a young man in good health. The CDR3 is CASRRDYRSGEQYF. Written as DNA, the CDR3 is TGTGCCAGCCGCAGGGACTATCGGAGCGGGGAGCAGTACTTC.